This TCR beta chain was captured in a study of shared clonotypes between healthy human individuals. Study results and limitations: Shared clonotypes across all four donors exceeded non-shared ones in generation probability.

The method was immunoSEQ multiplex PCR; TCRdb's version includes in-frame clones alone and lacks a portion of them. The data contain under 550,000 clones, 90% to 97% of them seen just once; the ten biggest clones take up 0.06%. This CDR3 region has 13 residues. Germline V CDR1 and CDR2: KGHSH, LQKENI. Trimming cost V 5 bases and J 2 bases; bases outside gene matches: 2. Comments on this clone: Its antigen is still unknown.

The sequence was collected from a woman in her 30s in good health. The V and J genes are TRBV18 and TRBJ2-5, with 7 nucleotides matching TRBD1. Sequenced sample: naive CD4+ T cells sorted from blood. Subset in this sample: CD45RA+ positively selected. CDR3 coding DNA: TGTGCCAGCTCAGGGGACAGTCAAGAGACCCAGTACTTC. It codes for CASSGDSQETQYF.